This T cell receptor beta chain was retrieved from a study of cytomegalovirus exposure and HLA in healthy donors. Study-level information: Researchers previously reported finding more than 100 million unique TCR beta sequences from 170 million or so T cells. Whole-study findings and limits: An ancestry cluster, one associated with Asian ancestry, reportedly showed fewer N-insertions than the approximately 670-donor mean in a later analysis. What was likely a sequencing artifact was a cluster of highly shared sequence variants. Reports indicate that TCR beta sequences accurately predicted the HLA-A and HLA-B alleles of most subjects.

Germline V gene lookup returns CDR1 MGHRA and CDR2 YSYEKL. The CDR3 is 14 amino acids. Trimming pared 4 bases from V and 0 bases from J, leaving 7 bases between. As concerns this clone: Its antigen remains unidentified.

Researchers ran the PCR with 60 Vbeta and 13 Jbeta primers. Some clones are missing from TCRdb's copy, which holds only in-frame ones; the method was immunoSEQ multiplex PCR. The sample shows 70,000 to 100,000 clones, over 75% of them seen only once. The TCR sequence derives from a young man in good health and CMV-seronegative. The sequencing sample was made of PBMCs. The rearrangement uses TRBV4-1 and TRBJ2-1, with D maybe TRBD1 (6 bases). DNA for the CDR3: TGCGCCAGCAGCCGGGGGCCCTCCTACAATGAGCAGTTCTTC. Translating it yields CASSRGPSYNEQFF.